This passage covers 5 T cell receptor beta chains from one sample sequenced in a study of T-cell reconstitution after alpha-beta-depleted transplantation in children. Using unique molecular identifiers, the investigators prepared the TCRbeta library. TCRdb re-called the PCR reads with MiXCR, one entry per CDR3 protein. This repertoire shows 29,000 or so distinct CDR3 sequences, about 6.3% found once; its top ten account for around 7%. This material consisted of PBMCs, mostly from graft donor cells, taken 180 days after TCRalphabeta/CD19-depleted stem cell transplant. These receptors all stem from a male patient between 5 and 17 years old who had a stem cell transplant for acute myeloid leukemia, so the T cells may come from the graft donor.

The chain couples TRBV19 to TRBJ1-2, with 8 bases matching TRBD1. V lost 1 base and J lost 0; bases outside the gene matches: 4. This CDR3 contains 16 residues. CDR1 LNHDA and CDR2 SQIVND come from the germline V gene (reference sequence). CDR3 sequence reads: CASSIGTGPSNYGYTF. The CDR3 nucleotides are TGTGCCAGTAGTATAGGGACAGGGCCTTCTAACTATGGCTACACCTTC.

This clonotype was counted many times. This chain uses TRBV25-1 with TRBJ2-2; D gene unclear. CDR3 length: 12 amino acids. Per germline, CDR1 MGHDK and CDR2 SYGVNS. V was shortened by 10 bases and J by 1 base, with 7 bases between the two germline ends. In DNA form, the CDR3 reads TGTGCCACCTCACGGAACACCGGGGAGCTGTTTTTT. Translation gives CATSRNTGELFF. Complete variable domain (other parts from reference TRBV25-1 and TRBJ2-2): EADIYQTPRYLVIGTGKKITLECSQTMGHDKMYWYQQDPGMELHLIHYSYGVNSTEKGDLSSESTVSRIRTEHFPLTLESARPSHTSQYLCATSRNTGELFFGEGSRLTVL.

In this sample, this clonotype turned up many times. This chain connects TRBV29-1 to TRBJ2-5; D remains ambiguous. This CDR3 region has 11 residues. Germline V gene lookup returns CDR1 SQVTM and CDR2 ANQGSEA. Deletions cut 7 bases from V and 7 bases from J, with 13 bases between. CDR3 in DNA: TGCAGCGCGGCGGATTTGGGGACCCAGTACTTC. The encoded protein is CSAADLGTQYF. The full variable domain, completed using reference TRBV29-1 and TRBJ2-5, is SAVISQKPSRDICQRGTSLTIQCQVDSQVTMMFWYRQQPGQSLTLIATANQGSEATYESGFVIDKFPISRPNLTFSTLTVSNMSPEDSSIYLCSAADLGTQYFGPGTRLLVL.

The sample holds many counts of this clonotype. The chain carries TRBV18 and TRBJ1-2; no definite D call. V was pared by 3 bases and J by 2 bases, with 7 bases between. CDR1 KGHSH and CDR2 LQKENI come from the germline V gene. The CDR3 is 13 residues long. DNA for the CDR3: TGTGCCAGCTCACCGGGTGCCAACTATGGCTACACCTTC. Protein product: CASSPGANYGYTF.

This clonotype has ten or more counts. The chain is built from TRBV9 and TRBJ1-2; TRBD1 aligns across 8 bases. The CDR3 is 13 residues long. Losses at the gene ends were 6 bases for V and 4 bases for J; bases not matched to a gene: 5. Germline V CDR1 and CDR2: SGDLS, YYNGEE. This chain's CDR3 is CASNTGGRYGYTF. CDR3 coding DNA: TGTGCCAGCAACACAGGGGGTCGCTATGGCTACACCTTC.